Listed below are T cell receptor beta chains from one sample, sequenced in a study of blood T cell repertoires in COVID-19. Only in-frame clones appear in the TCRdb table, and some are missing; sequencing was by immunoSEQ multiplex PCR. The table has about 210,000 clones, about 85% seen once. The sequenced material came from peripheral blood. These receptors originate from a man aged 40-50 years with acute or convalescent COVID-19. Both conserved end residues are part of each CDR3. The D gene is left open where the match is weak. For some rows the clone size is stated as once, few or many, or as a class when expanded; others skip it.

>-|13|-|TRBV5-8|TRBJ1-1
CASLAGAGTEAFF
TGTGCCAGCCTGGCGGGCGCGGGCACTGAAGCTTTCTTT
>-|17|few|TRBV3-1/TRBV3-2|TRBJ1-3
CASSDSYRGGVGNTIYF
TGTGCCAGCAGCGACTCTTACCGGGGCGGGGTAGGAAACACCATATATTTT
>-|13|once|TRBV12-3/TRBV12-4|TRBJ1-4
CASRDSYNEKLFF
TGTGCCAGCAGGGACAGTTATAATGAAAAACTGTTTTTT
>-|15|-|TRBV19|TRBJ1-5
CASSIGGRDNQPQHF
TGTGCCAGTAGTATTGGTGGGAGGGACAATCAGCCCCAGCATTTT
>-|14|-|TRBV19|TRBJ1-1
CASSMDRRIHEAFF
TGTGCCAGTAGTATGGACAGACGCATTCATGAAGCTTTCTTT
>-|12|-|TRBV29-1|TRBJ2-1
CSVSRDSNEQFF
TGCAGCGTGTCGCGGGACAGCAATGAGCAGTTCTTC
>-|15|-|TRBV15|TRBJ1-3
CATRSLGGSGNTIYF
TGTGCCACCAGATCCCTAGGGGGCTCTGGAAACACCATATATTTT
>TRBD2|15|once|TRBV11-2|TRBJ2-5
CASSLVGLAQETQYF
TGTGCCAGCAGCTTAGTCGGACTAGCCCAAGAGACCCAGTACTTC
>TRBD2|18|-|TRBV3-1/TRBV3-2|TRBJ2-3
CASRKGETSGGRTDTQYF
TGTGCCAGCAGAAAAGGGGAGACTAGCGGGGGGCGCACAGATACGCAGTATTTT
>-|15|once|TRBV7-6|TRBJ1-5
CASSPQSGLNQPQHF
TGTGCCAGCAGCCCCCAGTCAGGCCTGAATCAGCCCCAGCATTTT
>-|12|-|TRBV19|TRBJ2-1
CASSPGTYEQFF
TGTGCCAGTAGTCCCGGGACATACGAGCAGTTCTTC